The clone carrying this T cell receptor beta chain was seen many times. Its antigen remains unidentified. Donors were healthy Caucasian individuals from Russia aged about 6 to 95. Collection of around 10 milliliters of peripheral blood was performed for each donor. This record belongs to a study of blood T cells in healthy people across ages. The wider study: Template switching captured about one barcoded beta molecule per two T cells.

In germline, CDR1 is LGHDT, CDR2 YNNKEL (reference sequence). The CDR3 length is 17 residues. V trimming: 4 bases; J trimming: 4 bases; junction bases outside the gene matches: 10. With a J-beta primer mix and a sample-barcoded 5' primer, a second PCR ran 7 to 11 cycles. TCRdb called the 5' RACE reads again in MiXCR, with one record for every CDR3 protein. The table lists about 640,000 distinct CDR3 sequences, approximately 30% of them singletons. Overall study findings and caveats: Diversity figures based on one million T cells were deemed too low.

The chain uses TRBV3-1 and TRBJ2-3; 11 bases are shared with TRBD2. Sequencing was performed on blood. This clonotype was obtained from a woman older than 75 in good health. CDR3 bases: TGTGCCAGCAGCCCTCTGGGGGCTAGCGGGGGGCCAGATACGCAGTATTTT. It yields the protein CASSPLGASGGPDTQYF.